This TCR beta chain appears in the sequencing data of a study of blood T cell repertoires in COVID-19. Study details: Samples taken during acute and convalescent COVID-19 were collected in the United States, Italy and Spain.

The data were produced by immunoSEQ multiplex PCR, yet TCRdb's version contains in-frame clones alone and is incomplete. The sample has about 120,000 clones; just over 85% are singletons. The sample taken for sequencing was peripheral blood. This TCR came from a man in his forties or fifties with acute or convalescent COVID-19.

The CDR3: CASSLDSPNQPQHF. The CDR3 nucleotides are TGCGCCAGCAGCTTGGACAGCCCGAATCAGCCCCAGCATTTT. This chain links TRBV5-1 with TRBJ1-5, with D unresolved. Germline V gene sequence: CDR1 SGHRS, CDR2 YFSETQ. The V end was cut by 0 bases, the J end by 4 bases, with 8 bases between. The CDR3 loop spans 14 amino acids.